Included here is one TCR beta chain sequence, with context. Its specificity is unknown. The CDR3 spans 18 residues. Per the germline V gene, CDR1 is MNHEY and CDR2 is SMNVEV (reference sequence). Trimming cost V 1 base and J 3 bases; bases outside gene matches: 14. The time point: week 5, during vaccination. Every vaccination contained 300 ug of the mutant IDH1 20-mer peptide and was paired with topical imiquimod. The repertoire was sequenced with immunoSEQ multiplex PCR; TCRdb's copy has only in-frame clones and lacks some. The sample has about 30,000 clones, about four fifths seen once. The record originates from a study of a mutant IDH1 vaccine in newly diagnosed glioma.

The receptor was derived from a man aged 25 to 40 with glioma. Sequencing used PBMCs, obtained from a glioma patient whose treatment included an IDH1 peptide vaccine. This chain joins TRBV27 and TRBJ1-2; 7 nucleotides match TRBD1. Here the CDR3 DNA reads TGTGCCAGCAGTTTATGGCGGACCCCCAGGGGGGGTGACTATGGCTACACCTTC. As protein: CASSLWRTPRGGDYGYTF.